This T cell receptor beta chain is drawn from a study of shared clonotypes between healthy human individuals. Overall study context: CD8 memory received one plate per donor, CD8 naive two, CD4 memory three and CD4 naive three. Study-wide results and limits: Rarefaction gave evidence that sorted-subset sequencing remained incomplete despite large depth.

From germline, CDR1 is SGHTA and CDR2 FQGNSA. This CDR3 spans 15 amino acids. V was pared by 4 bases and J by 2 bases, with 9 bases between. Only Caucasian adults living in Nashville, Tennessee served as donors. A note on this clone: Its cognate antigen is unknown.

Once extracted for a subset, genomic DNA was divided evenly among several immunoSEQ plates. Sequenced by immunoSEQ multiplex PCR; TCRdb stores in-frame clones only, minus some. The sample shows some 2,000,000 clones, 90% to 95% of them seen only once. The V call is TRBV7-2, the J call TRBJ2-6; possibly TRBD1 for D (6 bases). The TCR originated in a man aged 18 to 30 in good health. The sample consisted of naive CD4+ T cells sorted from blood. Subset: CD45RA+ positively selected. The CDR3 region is CASSSKGAGANVLTF. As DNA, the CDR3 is TGTGCCAGCAGCTCGAAGGGGGCTGGGGCCAACGTCCTGACTTTC.